Shown below are 21 T cell receptor beta chains from a single sample sequenced in a study of cytomegalovirus exposure and HLA in healthy donors. PCR amplification relied on 60 Vbeta primers (plus 13 Jbeta primers). Some clones are missing from TCRdb's copy, which holds only in-frame ones; the method was immunoSEQ multiplex PCR. Of over 85,000 clones in the sample, 75% to 90% were seen once. The sample taken for sequencing was PBMCs. These receptors originate from a man aged 35 to 55 in good health and CMV-seronegative.

The gene calls are TRBV7-2 and TRBJ1-2; TRBD1 is a possible D gene (6 bases). Germline-derived CDR1 and CDR2 are SGHTA and FQGNSA. The V end was cut by 5 bases, the J end by 8 bases, with 15 bases between. CDR3 length: 13 residues. The CDR3 DNA reads TGTGCCAGCAGCGGACGCGGGGGCACGGGCTACACCTTC. Its protein product is CASSGRGGTGYTF.

V and J are TRBV19 and TRBJ1-5, with D maybe TRBD1 (5 bases). Trimming removed 4 bases from V and 0 bases from J, with 13 bases in between. The CDR3 sequence is 16 residues long. CDR1 and CDR2 from the germline V gene are LNHDA and SQIVND (reference sequence). As DNA, the CDR3 is TGTGCCAGTAGTAGCGCAGGGACTTATAGCAATCAGCCCCAGCATTTT. Its protein is CASSSAGTYSNQPQHF. The full variable domain, with the rest looked up from reference TRBV19 and TRBJ1-5, is DGGITQSPKYLFRKEGQNVTLSCEQNLNHDAMYWYRQDPGQGLRLIYYSQIVNDFQKGDIAEGYSVSREKKESFPLTVTSAQKNPTAFYLCASSSAGTYSNQPQHFGDGTRLSIL.

J is TRBJ2-5 and V is TRBV4-3, with D maybe TRBD2 (5 bases). CDR1 LGHNA and CDR2 YSLEER come from the germline V gene. The CDR3 is 13 residues long. V lost 1 base to trimming and J lost 7 bases, with 10 bases between them. The CDR3 region has the DNA TGCGCCAGCAGCCAAGGAGGGCCCGGGACCCAGTACTTC. Protein sequence: CASSQGGPGTQYF.

The J gene is TRBJ2-2, the V gene TRBV2, with 11 bases that match TRBD1. CDR3 size: 15 residues. The germline CDR1 and CDR2 sequences are SNHLY and FYNNEI. Trimming took 4 bases from V and 6 from J; bases not matched to a gene: 4. The CDR3 spells CASSGTGGAAGELFF. CDR3 sequence (DNA): TGTGCCAGCAGTGGGACAGGGGGCGCCGCCGGGGAGCTGTTTTTT.

The genes are TRBV9 and TRBJ1-4, with D perhaps matching TRBD1 (5 bases). The CDR3 sequence is 15 residues long. The V and J ends lost 4 bases and 6 bases respectively, with 16 bases between them. Per the germline V gene, CDR1 is SGDLS and CDR2 is YYNGEE. The CDR3 sequence is CASSIDLGEDEKLFF. For the CDR3, the DNA is TGTGCCAGCAGCATCGACCTAGGGGAGGATGAAAAACTGTTTTTT.

The count of this clone is one. The chain uses TRBV28 and TRBJ1-5; D possibly corresponds to TRBD1 (6 bases). V lost 5 bases and J 3 bases, leaving 14 bases between the germline ends. Per the germline V gene, CDR1 is MDHEN and CDR2 is SYDVKM. CDR3 size: 15 residues. CDR3 nucleotides: TGTGCCAGCAGTCCCATGGACAGAAACAATCAGCCCCAGCATTTT. Its protein product is CASSPMDRNNQPQHF.

V and J are TRBV19 and TRBJ1-1; no clear D gene. Germline V CDR1 and CDR2: LNHDA, SQIVND (reference sequence). The germline V and J ends were trimmed by 7 bases and 5 bases, with 14 bases remaining between them. The CDR3 runs 13 residues. The CDR3 nucleotides read TGTGCCAGTACCCAAAGGAGGGAGACTGAAGCTTTCTTT. It translates to CASTQRRETEAFF.

This clone was counted a single time. The chain is built from TRBV28 and TRBJ1-1, with D uncertain. The germline V gene encodes CDR1 MDHEN and CDR2 SYDVKM. Trimming removed 4 bases from V and 4 bases from J, with 16 bases in between. The CDR3 loop spans 15 amino acids. The CDR3 DNA sequence: TGTGCCAGCAGTTCTGGACCTAAAGGGAGCACTGAAGCTTTCTTT. Its translation is CASSSGPKGSTEAFF.

This clone was recorded a few times. Written as DNA, the CDR3 is TGTGCCAGCAGCCCTGGGACAGCCAATAACTATGGCTACACCTTC. This gives the protein CASSPGTANNYGYTF. This chain links TRBV7-8 with TRBJ1-2; 7 nucleotides line up with TRBD1. The CDR3 sequence is 15 residues long. CDR1 is SGHVS, CDR2 FQNEAQ, per germline. The trim removed 5 bases at V and 1 base at J, leaving 7 bases unmatched.

This sequence joins TRBV10-1 and TRBJ2-3; 7 nucleotides line up with TRBD2. Trimming removed 8 bases from V and 0 bases from J; junction bases left unmatched: 11. The CDR3 length is 16 residues. Germline loops: CDR1 WNHNN, CDR2 SYGVQD (reference sequence). The CDR3 reads CASARDYQTSTDTQYF. In nucleotides, the CDR3 is TGCGCCAGCGCTAGGGACTACCAAACTAGCACAGATACGCAGTATTTT.

J is TRBJ1-6 and V is TRBV7-9, with 7 positions matching TRBD1. Unmatched junction bases numbered 7, after V lost 5 bases and J lost 6 bases. The CDR3 consists of 15 residues. The germline CDR1 and CDR2 sequences are SEHNR and FQNEAQ (reference sequence). CDR3 sequence reads: CASSLMTGTNSPLHF. The CDR3 bases are TGTGCCAGCAGCCTGATGACAGGGACTAATTCACCCCTCCACTTT. Full variable domain (remainder filled in from reference TRBV7-9 and TRBJ1-6): DTGVSQNPRHKITKRGQNVTFRCDPISEHNRLYWYRQTLGQGPEFLTYFQNEAQLEKSRLLSDRFSAERPKGSFSTLEIQRTEQGDSAMYLCASSLMTGTNSPLHFGNGTRLTVT.

J is TRBJ2-7 and V is TRBV7-2, with 7 nucleotides matching TRBD1. Looked up from germline, CDR1 is SGHTA and CDR2 is FQGNSA. This CDR3 region has 13 residues. V shed 4 bases and J 1 base; nucleotides not matched to a gene: 1. In DNA form, the CDR3 reads TGTGCCAGCAGCTGGGGACAGTCCTACGAGCAGTACTTC. Its protein product is CASSWGQSYEQYF.

This sequence joins TRBV4-1 and TRBJ1-6; unclear D gene. The V gene's germline CDR1 is MGHRA and CDR2 YSYEKL. The CDR3 sequence is 12 residues long. The V gene lost 4 bases and the J gene lost 7 bases, with 5 bases spanning the gap. The CDR3 is CASSLRNSPLHF. For the CDR3, the DNA is TGCGCCAGCAGCCTCAGGAATTCACCCCTCCACTTT.

This clone was counted a single time. The chain links TRBV7-2 to TRBJ2-3, with a weak D call TRBD2 (6 bases). The CDR3 has 15 residues. Germline V gene sequence: CDR1 SGHTA, CDR2 FQGNSA. V gave up 5 bases and J gave up 1 base, with 13 bases separating them. The CDR3 DNA reads TGTGCCAGCAGCCCGCGGGACGGAGGCACAGATACGCAGTATTTT. The encoded protein is CASSPRDGGTDTQYF.

This sequence joins TRBV4-3 and TRBJ1-5; no reliable D call. The germline V gene encodes CDR1 LGHNA and CDR2 YSLEER. The V end was cut by 7 bases, the J end by 6 bases, with 16 bases between. The length of the CDR3 is 14 residues. The CDR3 protein is CASTGEHHSQPQHF. DNA of the CDR3: TGCGCCAGCACCGGGGAACACCACAGTCAGCCCCAGCATTTT.

The chain couples TRBV7-3 to TRBJ2-7; 7 positions match TRBD1. Germline CDR1 SGHTA, CDR2 FQGTGA. The CDR3 is 15 residues long. V gave up 2 bases and J gave up 3 bases; unmatched junction bases: 7. CDR3 residues: CASSLGPTGNYEQYF. The CDR3 DNA reads TGTGCCAGCAGCTTAGGTCCGACAGGGAACTACGAGCAGTACTTC.

The chain links TRBV7-2 to TRBJ2-7; 8 bases match TRBD1. From germline, CDR1 is SGHTA and CDR2 FQGNSA. V shed 5 bases, J shed 0 bases, and the junction held 6 bases outside the gene matches. The CDR3 extends over 15 amino acids. CDR3 protein: CASSRQGKVSYEQYF. The CDR3 region has the DNA TGTGCCAGCAGCCGACAGGGGAAGGTCTCCTACGAGCAGTACTTC.

The gene calls are TRBV30 and TRBJ1-1; TRBD1 agrees at 9 bases. The CDR3 length is 11 residues. The germline CDR1 and CDR2 sequences are GTSNPN and SVGIG (reference sequence). V lost 1 base to trimming and J lost 9 bases; unmatched junction nucleotides: 0. CDR3 in amino acids: CAWSDRGQAFF. In nucleotides, the CDR3 is TGTGCCTGGAGTGACAGGGGGCAAGCTTTCTTT. Combining the CDR3 with reference TRBV30 and TRBJ1-1 gives the whole variable domain SQTIHQWPATLVQPVGSPLSLECTVEGTSNPNLYWYRQAAGRGLQLLFYSVGIGQISSEVPQNLSASRPQDRQFILSSKKLLLSDSGFYLCAWSDRGQAFFGQGTRLTVV.

V and J are TRBV7-8 and TRBJ2-3, with no clear D. Trimming stripped 5 bases from V and 2 bases from J, with 17 bases between. The germline gives CDR1 SGHVS, CDR2 FQNEAQ. This CDR3 region has 16 residues. CDR3 sequence (DNA): TGTGCCAGCAGCCTTTCAAGAGCTGAACCCACAGATACGCAGTATTTT. Translation: CASSLSRAEPTDTQYF.

The chain carries TRBV5-1 and TRBJ1-1; weak D call: TRBD1 (5 bases). In germline, CDR1 is SGHRS, CDR2 YFSETQ. The CDR3 runs 16 residues. Trimming took off 2 bases at V and 6 bases at J, with 20 bases between the two ends. The CDR3 DNA follows: TGCGCCAGCAGCTTAGGAACAGGTTTTTCTAACCCTGAAGCTTTCTTT. Encoded protein: CASSLGTGFSNPEAFF.

This clone was observed a single time. This rearrangement joins TRBV6-1 to TRBJ1-4; D gene unclear. The germline CDR1 and CDR2 sequences are MNHNS and SASEGT. This CDR3 has 10 residues. Trimming took 2 bases from V and 14 from J, leaving 6 bases between them. Here the CDR3 reads CASSERVLFF. The CDR3 DNA follows: TGTGCCAGCAGTGAACGGGTGCTGTTTTTT.